The subject of this entry is one T cell receptor beta chain. What it recognizes is unknown. Through 5' RACE with UMI labels, the TRB cDNA libraries were prepared. Using the 5' RACE reads, TCRdb records one entry per CDR3 protein without DNA. Here the sample table reports 100,000 to 150,000 distinct CDR3 sequences. The record originates from a study of CXCR3-negative and CXCR3-positive naive CD8 T cells. Study-level results: TCR strength was inferred from TRB CDR3 properties, while surface CD5 was comparable between naive subsets. Partly lower CXCR3 expression followed cryopreservation, and most assays relied on fresh PBMCs. CXCR3-expressing naive cells carried TRB CDR3s more hydrophobic than those of CXCR3-negative naive cells.

Sorts performed in triplicate captured 300,000 cells each from every CD8+ T cell subset. This CDR3 contains 15 residues. Per the germline V gene, CDR1 is MDHEN and CDR2 is SYDVKM. This clonotype originated in a human donor in good health. Some clones in this sample may be carry-over from other donors' samples. Sequencing input: naive CXCR3- CD8+ T cells from blood. Subset in this sample: CD45RO-CCR7+CD27+CD95- naive CD8+ T cells lacking CXCR3 (TNR3-). V gene TRBV28 combines with J gene TRBJ1-1; TCRdb's assignment of TRBD1 cannot be checked, as there is no DNA. CDR3 amino acids: CASSPKTGGGTEAFF.